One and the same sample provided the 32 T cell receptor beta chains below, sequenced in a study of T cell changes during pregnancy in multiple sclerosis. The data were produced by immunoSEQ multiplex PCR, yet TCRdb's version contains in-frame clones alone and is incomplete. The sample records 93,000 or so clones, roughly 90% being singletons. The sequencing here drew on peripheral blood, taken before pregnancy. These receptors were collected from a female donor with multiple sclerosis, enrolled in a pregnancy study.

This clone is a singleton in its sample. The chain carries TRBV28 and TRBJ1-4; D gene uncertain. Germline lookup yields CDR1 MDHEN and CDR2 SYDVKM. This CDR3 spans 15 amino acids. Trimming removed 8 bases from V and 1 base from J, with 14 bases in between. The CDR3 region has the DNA TGTGCCAGCGGCGCCACCGGGGAAACTAATGAAAAACTGTTTTTT. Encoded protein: CASGATGETNEKLFF.

CDR3: CASSPGARGQPQHF. The CDR3 DNA reads as TGTGCCAGCAGCCCGGGGGCGCGGGGGCAGCCCCAGCATTTT. The V and J genes are TRBV5-8 and TRBJ1-5, with a possible D match to TRBD1 (6 bases). Per germline, CDR1 SGHTS and CDR2 YDEGEE. Trimming left V 4 bases short and J 7 bases short, with 15 bases between. This CDR3 comprises 14 residues. Looking up the rest from reference TRBV5-8 and TRBJ1-5 gives the full variable domain: EAGVTQSPTHLIKTRGQQATLRCSPISGHTSVYWYQQALGLGLQFLLWYDEGEERNRGNFPPRFSGRQFPNYSSELNVNALELEDSALYLCASSPGARGQPQHFGDGTRLSIL.

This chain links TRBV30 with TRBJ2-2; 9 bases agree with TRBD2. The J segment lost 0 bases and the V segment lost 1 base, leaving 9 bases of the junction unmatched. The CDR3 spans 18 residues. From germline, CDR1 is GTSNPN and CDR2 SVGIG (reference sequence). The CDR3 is CAWSGLADVWTNTGELFF. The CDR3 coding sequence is TGTGCCTGGAGTGGACTAGCGGATGTTTGGACGAACACCGGGGAGCTGTTTTTT.

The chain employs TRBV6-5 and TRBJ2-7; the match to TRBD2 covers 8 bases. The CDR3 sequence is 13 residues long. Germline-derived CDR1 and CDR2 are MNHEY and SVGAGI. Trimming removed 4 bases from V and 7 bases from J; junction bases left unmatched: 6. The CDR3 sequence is CASSSGLVGEQYF. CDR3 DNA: TGTGCCAGCAGTTCGGGACTAGTGGGGGAGCAGTACTTC.

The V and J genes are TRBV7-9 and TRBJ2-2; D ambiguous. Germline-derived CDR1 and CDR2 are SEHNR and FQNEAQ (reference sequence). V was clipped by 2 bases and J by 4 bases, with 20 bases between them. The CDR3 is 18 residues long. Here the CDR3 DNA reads TGTGCCAGCAGCTTACAACCCCTACCGCGGAGCGTCACCGGGGAGCTGTTTTTT. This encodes CASSLQPLPRSVTGELFF.

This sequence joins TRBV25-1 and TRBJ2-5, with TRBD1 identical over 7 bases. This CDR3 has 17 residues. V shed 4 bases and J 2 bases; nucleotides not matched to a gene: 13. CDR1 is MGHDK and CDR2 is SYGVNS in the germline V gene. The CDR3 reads CASSADRRPSAQETQYF. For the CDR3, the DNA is TGTGCCAGCAGTGCGGACAGGCGACCATCAGCACAAGAGACCCAGTACTTC.

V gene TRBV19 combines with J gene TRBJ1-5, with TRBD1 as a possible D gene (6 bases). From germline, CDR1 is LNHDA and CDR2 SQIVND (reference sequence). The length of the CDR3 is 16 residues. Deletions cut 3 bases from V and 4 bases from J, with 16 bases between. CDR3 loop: CASSIGGAGRNQPQHF. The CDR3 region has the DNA TGTGCCAGTAGTATCGGGGGGGCCGGGAGAAATCAGCCCCAGCATTTT.

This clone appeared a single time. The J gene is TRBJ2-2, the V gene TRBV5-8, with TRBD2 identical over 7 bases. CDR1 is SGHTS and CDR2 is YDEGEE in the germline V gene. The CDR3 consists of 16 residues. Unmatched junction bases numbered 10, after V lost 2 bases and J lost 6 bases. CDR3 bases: TGTGCCAGCAGCTTAGGAGAGCGGGGAGACTCCGGGGAGCTGTTTTTT. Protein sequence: CASSLGERGDSGELFF.

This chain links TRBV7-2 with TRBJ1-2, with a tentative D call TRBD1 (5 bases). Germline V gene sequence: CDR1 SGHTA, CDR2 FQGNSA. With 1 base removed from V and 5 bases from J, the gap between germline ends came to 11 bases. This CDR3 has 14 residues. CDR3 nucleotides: TGTGCCAGCAGCTTAGGGGGCGTAAGGTATGGCTACACCTTC. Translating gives CASSLGGVRYGYTF.

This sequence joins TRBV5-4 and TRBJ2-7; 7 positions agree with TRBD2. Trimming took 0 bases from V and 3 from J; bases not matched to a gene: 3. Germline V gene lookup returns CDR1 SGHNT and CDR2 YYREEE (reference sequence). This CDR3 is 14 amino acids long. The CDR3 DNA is TGTGCCAGCAGCTTGGGCGGGGGTCTCTACGAGCAGTACTTC. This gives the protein CASSLGGGLYEQYF.

For the CDR3, the DNA is TGTGCCAGCACCCTGGGGGCTAGTCAGCCCCAGCATTTT. Its protein product is CASTLGASQPQHF. The V and J genes are TRBV7-8 and TRBJ1-5, with a tentative D call TRBD1 (6 bases). This CDR3 spans 13 amino acids. The V end lost 7 bases, the J end lost 6 bases, and 13 bases lay between the germline ends. Germline V CDR1 and CDR2: SGHVS, FQNEAQ.

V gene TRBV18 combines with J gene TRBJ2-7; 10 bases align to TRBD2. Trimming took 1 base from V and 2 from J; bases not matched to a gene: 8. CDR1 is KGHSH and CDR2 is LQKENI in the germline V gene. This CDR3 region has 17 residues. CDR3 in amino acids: CASSPLPTTSGPYEQYF. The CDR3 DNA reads TGTGCCAGCTCACCACTACCTACGACTAGCGGGCCCTACGAGCAGTACTTC.

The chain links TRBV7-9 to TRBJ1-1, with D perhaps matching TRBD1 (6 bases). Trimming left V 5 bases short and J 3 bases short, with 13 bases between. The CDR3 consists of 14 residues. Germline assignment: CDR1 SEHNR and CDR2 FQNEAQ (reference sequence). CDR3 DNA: TGTGCCAGCAGCGCGGACAGAATTGACACTGAAGCTTTCTTT. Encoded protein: CASSADRIDTEAFF.

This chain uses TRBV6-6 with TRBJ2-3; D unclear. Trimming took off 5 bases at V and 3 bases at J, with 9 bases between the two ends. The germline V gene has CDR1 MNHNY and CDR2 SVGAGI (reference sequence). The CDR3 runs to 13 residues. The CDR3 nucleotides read TGTGCCAGCAGTAAGACACGGACAGATACGCAGTATTTT. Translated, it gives CASSKTRTDTQYF.

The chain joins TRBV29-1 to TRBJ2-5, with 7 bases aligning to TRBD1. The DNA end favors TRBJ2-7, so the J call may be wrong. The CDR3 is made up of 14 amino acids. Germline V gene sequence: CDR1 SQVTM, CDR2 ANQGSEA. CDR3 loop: CSVVGPGQPYEQYF. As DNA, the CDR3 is TGCAGCGTTGTAGGTCCGGGACAGCCCTACGAGCAGTACTTC.

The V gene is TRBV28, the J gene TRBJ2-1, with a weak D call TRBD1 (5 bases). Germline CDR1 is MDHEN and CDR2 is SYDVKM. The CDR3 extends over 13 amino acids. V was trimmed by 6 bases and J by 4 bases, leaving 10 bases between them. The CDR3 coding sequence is TGTGCCAGCAGCAAGACAGTGTACAATGAGCAGTTCTTC. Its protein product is CASSKTVYNEQFF.

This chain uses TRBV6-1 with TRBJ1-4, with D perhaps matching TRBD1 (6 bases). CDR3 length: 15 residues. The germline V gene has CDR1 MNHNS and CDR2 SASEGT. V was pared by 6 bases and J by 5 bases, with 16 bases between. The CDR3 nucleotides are TGTGCCAGCAGCGAAACAGGGATCAGGAATGAAAAACTGTTTTTT. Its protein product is CASSETGIRNEKLFF.

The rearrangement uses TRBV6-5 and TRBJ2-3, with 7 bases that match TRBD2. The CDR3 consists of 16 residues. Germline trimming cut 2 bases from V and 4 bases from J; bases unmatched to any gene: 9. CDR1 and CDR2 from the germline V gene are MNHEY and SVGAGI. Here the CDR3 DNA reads TGTGCCAGCAGTTACGGGGGGGTCAGGCCGGCAGATACGCAGTATTTT. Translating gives CASSYGGVRPADTQYF.

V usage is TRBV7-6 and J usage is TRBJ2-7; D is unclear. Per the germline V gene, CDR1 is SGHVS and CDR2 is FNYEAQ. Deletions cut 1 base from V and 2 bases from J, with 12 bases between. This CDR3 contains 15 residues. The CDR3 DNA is TGTGCCAGCAGCTTAGGGGCATCCATTCCCTACGAGCAGTACTTC. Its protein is CASSLGASIPYEQYF.

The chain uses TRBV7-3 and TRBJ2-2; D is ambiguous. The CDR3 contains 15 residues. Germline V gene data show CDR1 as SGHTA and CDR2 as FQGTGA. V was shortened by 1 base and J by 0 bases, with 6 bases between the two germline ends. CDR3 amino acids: CASSLNSANTGELFF. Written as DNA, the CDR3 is TGTGCCAGCAGCTTAAATAGTGCGAACACCGGGGAGCTGTTTTTT.

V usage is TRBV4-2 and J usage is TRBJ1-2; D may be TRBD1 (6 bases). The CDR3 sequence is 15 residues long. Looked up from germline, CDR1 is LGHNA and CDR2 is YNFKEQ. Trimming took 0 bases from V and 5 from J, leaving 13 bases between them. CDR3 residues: CASSQDARQVYGYTF. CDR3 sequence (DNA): TGTGCCAGCAGCCAAGACGCTCGACAGGTTTATGGCTACACCTTC.

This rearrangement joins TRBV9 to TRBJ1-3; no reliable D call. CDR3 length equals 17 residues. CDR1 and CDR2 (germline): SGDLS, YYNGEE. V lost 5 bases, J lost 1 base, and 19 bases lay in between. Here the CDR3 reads CASSPPDYGLSGNTIYF. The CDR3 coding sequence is TGTGCCAGCAGTCCACCCGACTATGGGCTTTCTGGAAACACCATATATTTT. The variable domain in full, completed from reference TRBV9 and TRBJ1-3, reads DSGVTQTPKHLITATGQRVTLRCSPRSGDLSVYWYQQSLDQGLQFLIQYYNGEERAKGNILERFSAQQFPDLHSELNLSSLELGDSALYFCASSPPDYGLSGNTIYFGEGSWLTVV.

CDR3 region: CASSRQDSLGSSQYF. The CDR3 DNA reads as TGTGCCAGCAGCAGACAGGACAGCCTTGGGAGTTCCCAGTACTTC. The genes are TRBV5-4 and TRBJ2-5; D possibly corresponds to TRBD1 (6 bases). The germline V and J ends were trimmed by 4 bases and 9 bases, with 22 bases remaining between them. Germline V lookup: CDR1 SGHNT, CDR2 YYREEE (reference sequence). There are 15 residues in the CDR3.

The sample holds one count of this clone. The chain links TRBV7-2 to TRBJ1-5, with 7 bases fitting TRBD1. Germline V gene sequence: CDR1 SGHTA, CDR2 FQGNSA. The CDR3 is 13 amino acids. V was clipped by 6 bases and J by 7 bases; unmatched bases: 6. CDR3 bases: TGTGCCAGCAGTAATGACAGGGTCCAGCCCCAGCATTTT. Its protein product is CASSNDRVQPQHF. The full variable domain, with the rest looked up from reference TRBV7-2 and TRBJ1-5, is GAGVSQSPSNKVTEKGKDVELRCDPISGHTALYWYRQSLGQGLEFLIYFQGNSAPDKSGLPSDRFSAERTGGSVSTLTIQRTQQEDSAVYLCASSNDRVQPQHFGDGTRLSIL.

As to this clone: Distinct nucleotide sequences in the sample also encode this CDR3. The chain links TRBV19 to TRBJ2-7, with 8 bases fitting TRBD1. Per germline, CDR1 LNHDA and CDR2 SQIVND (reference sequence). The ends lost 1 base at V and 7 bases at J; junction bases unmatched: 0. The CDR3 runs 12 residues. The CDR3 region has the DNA TGTGCCAGTAGTATAGGGACAGGGGAGCAGTACTTC. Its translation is CASSIGTGEQYF.

CDR3 sequence (DNA): TGTGCCAGTAGTAGATTAGCGGGAGTGGTGCAGTACTTC. This translates into CASSRLAGVVQYF. This sequence joins TRBV19 and TRBJ2-7, with TRBD2 matching over 9 bases. Germline CDR1 is LNHDA and CDR2 is SQIVND (reference sequence). The junction had 7 bases not matched to a gene; V was cut back by 4 bases and J by 9 bases. The CDR3 extends over 13 amino acids.

CDR3 nucleotides: TGTGCCAGCAGTGAAGACCACATCCTGAACACCGGGGAGCTGTTTTTT. Its translation: CASSEDHILNTGELFF. The genes are TRBV2 and TRBJ2-2; no clear D. This CDR3 is built from 16 residues. Per germline, CDR1 SNHLY and CDR2 FYNNEI. Trimming left V 1 base short and J 1 base short, with 10 bases between.

As DNA, the CDR3 is TGTGCCAGCTCACCGGCTAGCGGGAGTTGGGAGACCCAGTACTTC. This translates into CASSPASGSWETQYF. The gene calls are TRBV18 and TRBJ2-5; 10 nucleotides align to TRBD2. The germline V gene has CDR1 KGHSH and CDR2 LQKENI. Unmatched junction bases numbered 6, after V lost 3 bases and J lost 5 bases. The CDR3 runs to 15 residues.

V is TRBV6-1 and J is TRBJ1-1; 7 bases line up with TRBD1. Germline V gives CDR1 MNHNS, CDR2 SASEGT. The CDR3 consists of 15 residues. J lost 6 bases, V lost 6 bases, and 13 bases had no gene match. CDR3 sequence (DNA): TGTGCCAGCAGGGCTAGACAGGGACGCGGGGCTGAAGCTTTCTTT. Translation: CASRARQGRGAEAFF.

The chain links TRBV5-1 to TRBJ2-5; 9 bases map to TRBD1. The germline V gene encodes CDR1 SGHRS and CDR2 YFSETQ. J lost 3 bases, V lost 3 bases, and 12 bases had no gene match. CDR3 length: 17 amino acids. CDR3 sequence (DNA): TGCGCCAGCAGCTCCGTCGGGGCGGGACAGGGAGAAGAGACCCAGTACTTC. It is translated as CASSSVGAGQGEETQYF.

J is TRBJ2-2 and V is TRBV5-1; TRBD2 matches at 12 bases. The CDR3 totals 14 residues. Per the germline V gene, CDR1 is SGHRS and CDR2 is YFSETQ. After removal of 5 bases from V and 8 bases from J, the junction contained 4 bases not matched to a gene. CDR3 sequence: CASRATSGSGELFF. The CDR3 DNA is TGCGCCAGCAGGGCGACTAGCGGGAGTGGGGAGCTGTTTTTT.

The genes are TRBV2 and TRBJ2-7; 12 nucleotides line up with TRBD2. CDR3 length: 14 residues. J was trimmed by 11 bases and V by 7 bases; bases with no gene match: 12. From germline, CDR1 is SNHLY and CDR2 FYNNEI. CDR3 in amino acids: CASNPTSGSLREYF. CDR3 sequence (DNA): TGTGCCAGCAACCCGACTAGCGGGAGTTTAAGGGAGTACTTC.